A single sample gave rise to the 5 T cell receptor beta chains below, sequenced in a study of blood T cell repertoires in COVID-19. The data were produced by immunoSEQ multiplex PCR, yet TCRdb's version contains in-frame clones alone and is incomplete. The table records under 150,000 clones, around 88% of them present only once. Specimen: peripheral blood. The source of these receptors is a human donor in a cohort sampled during active COVID-19.

This clone has a count of ten or more. Germline is not matched at one junction end, which may reflect a read error. The chain carries TRBV3-1 (or the pseudogene TRBV3-2) and TRBJ1-4; possibly TRBD1 for D (5 bases). CDR3 size: 14 residues. Germline V gives CDR1 LGHDT, CDR2 YNNKEL (reference sequence). The CDR3 region is CAPGVWGTNEKLFF. Here the CDR3 DNA reads TGCGCTCCGGGGGTCTGGGGAACTAATGAAAAACTGTTTTTT.

Comments on this clone: Other DNA variants within this sample encode the same CDR3. This sequence joins TRBV3-1 (or the pseudogene TRBV3-2) and TRBJ1-2; no firm D call. The CDR3 consists of 13 residues. Germline CDR1 LGHDT, CDR2 YNNKEL (reference sequence). V was shortened by 1 base and J by 4 bases, with 7 bases between the two germline ends. The CDR3 DNA follows: TGTGCCAGCAGCCAAGCGGGAGGCTATGGCTACACCTTC. Translating gives CASSQAGGYGYTF.

This sequence joins TRBV4-3 and TRBJ2-7; 7 nucleotides match TRBD2. Per the germline V gene, CDR1 is LGHNA and CDR2 is YSLEER. This CDR3 has 14 residues. V lost 0 bases, J lost 3 bases, and 2 bases stayed unmatched. CDR3 loop: CASSQEAGVYEQYF. CDR3 in DNA: TGCGCCAGCAGCCAAGAGGCGGGAGTCTACGAGCAGTACTTC.

This clone occurred once. The chain combines TRBV9 with TRBJ1-1; D is unresolved. Trimming took 4 bases from V and 4 from J, leaving 11 bases between them. Germline values: CDR1 SGDLS, CDR2 YYNGEE. CDR3 length: 13 amino acids. CDR3 sequence: CASSPRGPTEAFF. In DNA form, the CDR3 reads TGTGCCAGCAGCCCCCGGGGTCCCACTGAAGCTTTCTTT.

The CDR3 reads CASSSGTGNYEQYF. DNA of the CDR3: TGTGCCAGCTCATCAGGGACAGGGAACTACGAGCAGTACTTC. V is TRBV18 and J is TRBJ2-7, with TRBD1 matching 9 bases. Germline V lookup: CDR1 KGHSH, CDR2 LQKENI. V dropped 5 bases and J dropped 3; count of bases not matched to a gene: 5. This CDR3 is 14 amino acids long.